This T cell receptor (beta chain) was identified during a study of identical twins. This clonotype was seen many times. TCRdb reanalysed the 5' RACE reads using MiXCR and keeps one entry per CDR3 protein. The sample contains about 100,000 distinct CDR3 sequences, 5.5% to 7% of which appear only once. The length of the CDR3 is 14 residues. CDR1 MGHRA and CDR2 YSYEKL come from the germline V gene. Losses at the gene ends were 6 bases for V and 7 bases for J; bases not matched to a gene: 4. The chain is built from TRBV4-1 and TRBJ1-5, with 12 bases fitting TRBD1. Input material: memory T cells sorted from blood. The source of this sequence is a woman in her forties or fifties in good health. DNA of the CDR3: TGCGCCAGCAGGGGACAGGGGGCGTTCCAGCCCCAGCATTTT. Its protein product is CASRGQGAFQPQHF.